This TCR beta chain derives from a study of blood T cell repertoires in COVID-19. Participants' own reports of clinical history determined their cohort assignment. The table came from immunoSEQ multiplex PCR; TCRdb's copy has only in-frame clones and leaves some out. This table holds a few hundred thousand clones, around 91% found once. The CDR3 has 17 amino acids. Germline CDR1 reads LNHDA; CDR2 reads SQIVND (reference sequence). V lost 5 bases, J lost 1 base, and 18 bases lay in between. The gene calls are TRBV19 and TRBJ2-1; D might be TRBD2 (6 bases). The source material was PBMCs or T cells enriched from blood (not recorded which). This clonotype originated in a woman in her thirties or forties who had recovered from COVID-19. CDR3 coding DNA: TGTGCCAGTAGTCTATTTTTAGTCCGGGGGTCCTACAATGAGCAGTTCTTC. It encodes CASSLFLVRGSYNEQFF.